The next 19 T cell receptor beta chains were all read from a single sample in a study of shared clonotypes between healthy human individuals. Sequencing was performed with immunoSEQ multiplex PCR; in TCRdb, only in-frame clones are kept and a portion is missing. The profile shows around 1,000,000 clones, 60% to 80% of them singletons. What was sequenced was memory CD4+ T cells from PBMCs. Subset given: CD45RA-negative fraction. The source of these receptors is a man aged 18 to 30 in good health. Some clones in this sample may be carry-over from other donors' samples.

The chain uses TRBV6-6 and TRBJ1-2, with 7 bases identical to TRBD1. CDR1 and CDR2 from the germline V gene are MNHNY and SVGAGI (reference sequence). The length of the CDR3 is 14 residues. V lost 2 bases and J lost 7; bases outside the gene matches: 7. CDR3 sequence (DNA): TGTGCCAGCAGTTACGACAGGGAGGGACTTGGCTACACCTTC. It codes for CASSYDREGLGYTF.

This clone was observed many times. The V gene is TRBV6-1, the J gene TRBJ2-3, with 12 bases aligning to TRBD2. The CDR3 extends over 16 amino acids. J lost 8 bases, V lost 5 bases, and 11 bases had no gene match. CDR1 and CDR2 from the germline V gene are MNHNS and SASEGT. CDR3 loop: CASSQVTSGSGSTQYF. CDR3 DNA sequence: TGTGCCAGCAGTCAAGTGACTAGCGGGAGCGGCTCTACGCAGTATTTT.

This chain uses TRBV2 with TRBJ1-1, with 8 positions matching TRBD1. V trimming: 9 bases; J trimming: 1 base; junction bases outside the gene matches: 4. Germline-derived CDR1 and CDR2 are SNHLY and FYNNEI. The CDR3 runs 13 residues. CDR3 region: CARQGQGNTEAFF. The CDR3 bases are TGTGCCAGACAAGGACAGGGGAACACTGAAGCTTTCTTT.

This clone was recorded once. V usage is TRBV7-9 and J usage is TRBJ2-7; D might be TRBD2 (6 bases). The CDR3 is 18 residues long. Germline-derived CDR1 and CDR2 are SEHNR and FQNEAQ (reference sequence). V was trimmed by 5 bases and J by 3 bases, leaving 26 bases between them. CDR3 in amino acids: CASSPSRLGRSADYEQYF. CDR3 sequence (DNA): TGTGCCAGCAGCCCTAGCCGACTCGGGAGATCGGCCGACTACGAGCAGTACTTC.

The CDR3 sequence: CASSEVFPREQFF. CDR3 bases: TGTGCCAGCAGTGAAGTATTCCCGAGGGAGCAGTTCTTC. The genes are TRBV25-1 and TRBJ2-1; no definite D call. This CDR3 spans 13 amino acids. V lost 2 bases and J lost 10, with 12 bases in between. Germline V gives CDR1 MGHDK, CDR2 SYGVNS.

This clone was detected only a few times. The chain employs TRBV6-1 and TRBJ2-5, with D uncertain. This CDR3 contains 12 residues. The germline gives CDR1 MNHNS, CDR2 SASEGT. V lost 5 bases, J lost 5 bases, and 9 bases lay in between. The chain's CDR3 is CASSIIGETQYF. In nucleotides, the CDR3 is TGTGCCAGCAGTATCATTGGGGAGACCCAGTACTTC.

The sample holds one count of this clone. The CDR3 here is CASSRPGTDPQETQYF. The CDR3 region has the DNA TGTGCCAGCAGCCGACCTGGAACAGACCCCCAAGAGACCCAGTACTTC. This chain uses TRBV7-2 with TRBJ2-5; D gene unclear. V lost 5 bases to trimming and J lost 1 base, with 17 bases between them. The CDR3 is 16 residues long. Germline V gene data show CDR1 as SGHTA and CDR2 as FQGNSA.

Notes on this clone: The sample contains more than one DNA sequence encoding this CDR3. This chain links TRBV27 with TRBJ2-7, with no clear D. V lost 2 bases and J lost 5, with 10 bases in between. CDR3 size: 13 residues. From germline, CDR1 is MNHEY and CDR2 SMNVEV (reference sequence). The CDR3 reads CASSLVGIHEQYF. CDR3 in DNA: TGTGCCAGCAGTTTAGTGGGGATCCACGAGCAGTACTTC.

CDR3 sequence: CSVARTGGANTEAFF. Written as DNA, the CDR3 is TGCAGCGTTGCACGGACAGGGGGCGCAAACACTGAAGCTTTCTTT. The V gene is TRBV29-1, the J gene TRBJ1-1; TRBD1 matches 11 bases. V was pared by 4 bases and J by 2 bases, with 6 bases of the junction left unmatched. The CDR3 is made up of 15 amino acids. The germline gives CDR1 SQVTM, CDR2 ANQGSEA.

The chain employs TRBV5-4 and TRBJ2-7, with 9 positions matching TRBD1. The germline V gene has CDR1 SGHNT and CDR2 YYREEE (reference sequence). J lost 0 bases, V lost 4 bases, and 5 bases had no gene match. The CDR3 is 15 amino acids. The CDR3 sequence is CASSLTTGGSYEQYF. The CDR3 coding sequence is TGTGCCAGCAGCCTAACGACAGGGGGCTCCTACGAGCAGTACTTC.

This clone was picked up one time. V gene TRBV6-6 combines with J gene TRBJ2-3, with TRBD2 matching 7 bases. Germline loops: CDR1 MNHNY, CDR2 SVGAGI (reference sequence). The CDR3 is made up of 16 amino acids. V was pared by 5 bases and J by 2 bases, with 10 bases of the junction left unmatched. CDR3 nucleotide sequence: TGTGCCAGCAGTGACTTGGGGGAGGGTTACACAGATACGCAGTATTTT. Translation gives CASSDLGEGYTDTQYF.

This sequence joins TRBV6-4 and TRBJ1-1; D call uncertain. V lost 5 bases, J lost 4 bases, and 17 bases lay in between. Germline V gene lookup returns CDR1 MRHNA and CDR2 SNTAGT. The CDR3 is made up of 15 amino acids. This CDR3 reads CASSPSVDSGTEAFF. The CDR3 DNA is TGTGCCAGCAGTCCGTCAGTCGATTCGGGCACTGAAGCTTTCTTT.

With regard to this clone: The same CDR3 is also encoded by other DNA sequences in this sample. V gene TRBV5-1 combines with J gene TRBJ1-5; D is unresolved. Germline-derived CDR1 and CDR2 are SGHRS and YFSETQ. V was cut by 2 bases and J by 3 bases, with 6 bases left in between. This CDR3 has 13 amino acids. The DNA for the CDR3 is TGCGCCAGCAGCTTAGACACCAATCAGCCCCAGCATTTT. Protein: CASSLDTNQPQHF.

V is TRBV28 and J is TRBJ2-7, with 10 positions matching TRBD2. V shed 5 bases, J shed 3 bases, and the junction held 10 bases outside the gene matches. This CDR3 is 16 amino acids long. Per the germline V gene, CDR1 is MDHEN and CDR2 is SYDVKM. CDR3 in DNA: TGTGCCAGCAGTGCTCCTCTAGCGGGAGCTATCTACGAGCAGTACTTC. This codes for CASSAPLAGAIYEQYF. Combining the CDR3 with reference TRBV28 and TRBJ2-7 gives the whole variable domain DVKVTQSSRYLVKRTGEKVFLECVQDMDHENMFWYRQDPGLGLRLIYFSYDVKMKEKGDIPEGYSVSREKKERFSLILESASTNQTSMYLCASSAPLAGAIYEQYFGPGTRLTVT.

The genes are TRBV6-5 and TRBJ1-2; no firm D call. This CDR3 comprises 16 residues. Trimming stripped 0 bases from V and 3 bases from J, with 14 bases between. Looked up from germline, CDR1 is MNHEY and CDR2 is SVGAGI. CDR3 loop: CASSYSGGVRDYGYTF. The CDR3 DNA follows: TGTGCCAGCAGTTACTCGGGCGGGGTTCGTGACTATGGCTACACCTTC.

This clone was counted a single time. V is TRBV7-8 and J is TRBJ2-1, with TRBD2 matching over 7 bases. In germline, CDR1 is SGHVS, CDR2 FQNEAQ. This CDR3 spans 15 amino acids. Losses at the gene ends were 5 bases for V and 4 bases for J; bases not matched to a gene: 8. CDR3 DNA: TGTGCCAGCAGCCCCCGGGGAGGGTCGTACAATGAGCAGTTCTTC. This gives the protein CASSPRGGSYNEQFF.

The chain couples TRBV2 to TRBJ2-2; D is unresolved. V dropped 9 bases and J dropped 1 base, with 12 bases sitting between them. This CDR3 spans 14 amino acids. Germline CDR1 is SNHLY and CDR2 is FYNNEI. CDR3 nucleotides: TGTGCCAGTTACCGGACGGGGAACACCGGGGAGCTGTTTTTT. It specifies CASYRTGNTGELFF.

There are a few counts of this clone. The V gene is TRBV11-2, the J gene TRBJ2-7; no clear D gene. Between the trimmed V and J ends, which lost 5 bases and 9 bases, there was a span of 17 bases. Germline loops: CDR1 SGHAT, CDR2 FQNNGV. The CDR3 runs 13 residues. The CDR3 loop reads CASSPVGPVVQYF. As DNA, the CDR3 is TGTGCCAGCAGCCCCGTCGGCCCGGTGGTGCAGTACTTC. The variable domain in full, with the rest retrieved from reference TRBV11-2 and TRBJ2-7, is EAGVAQSPRYKIIEKRQSVAFWCNPISGHATLYWYQQILGQGPKLLIQFQNNGVVDDSQLPKDRFSAERLKGVDSTLKIQPAKLEDSAVYLCASSPVGPVVQYFGPGTRLTVT.

The chain couples TRBV2 to TRBJ1-5; D not certain. Deletions cut 3 bases from V and 2 bases from J, with 11 bases between. CDR3 size: 15 residues. Germline V gene sequence: CDR1 SNHLY, CDR2 FYNNEI. CDR3 in amino acids: CASSEAIGGNQPQHF. CDR3 sequence (DNA): TGTGCCAGCAGTGAGGCGATTGGCGGCAATCAGCCCCAGCATTTT.